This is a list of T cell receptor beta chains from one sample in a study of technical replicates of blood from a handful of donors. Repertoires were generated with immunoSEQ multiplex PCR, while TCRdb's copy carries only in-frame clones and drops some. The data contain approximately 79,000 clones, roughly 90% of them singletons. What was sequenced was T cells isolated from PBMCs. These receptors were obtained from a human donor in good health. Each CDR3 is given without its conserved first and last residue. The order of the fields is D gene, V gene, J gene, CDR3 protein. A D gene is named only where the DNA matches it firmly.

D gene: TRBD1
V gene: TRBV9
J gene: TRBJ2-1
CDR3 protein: ASSPGAGGHEQF

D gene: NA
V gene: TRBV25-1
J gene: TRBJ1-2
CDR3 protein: ASSEGGGPTMSYT

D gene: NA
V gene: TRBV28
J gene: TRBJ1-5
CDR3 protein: ASSLGLGTNQPQH

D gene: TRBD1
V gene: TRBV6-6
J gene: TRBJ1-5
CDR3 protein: ASSYGRDSRHQPQH

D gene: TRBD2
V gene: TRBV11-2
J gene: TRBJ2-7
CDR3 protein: ASSFSRGAYEQY

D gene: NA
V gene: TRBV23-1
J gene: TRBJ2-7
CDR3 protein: ASSQGGYEQY

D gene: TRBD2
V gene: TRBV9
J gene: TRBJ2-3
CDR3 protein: ASSVASSGSSTDTQY

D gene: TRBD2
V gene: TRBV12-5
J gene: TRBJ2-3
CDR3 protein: ASGFKLADTQY

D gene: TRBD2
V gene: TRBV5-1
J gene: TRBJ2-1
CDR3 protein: ASSLSGIYNEQF

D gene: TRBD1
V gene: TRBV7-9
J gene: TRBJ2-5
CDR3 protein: ASSLRQGKSETQY

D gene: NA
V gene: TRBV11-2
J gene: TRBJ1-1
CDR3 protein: ASSLPRNTEAF

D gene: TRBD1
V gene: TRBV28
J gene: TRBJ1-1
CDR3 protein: ASSSPGTGAAF

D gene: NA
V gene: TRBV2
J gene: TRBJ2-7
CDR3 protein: ASTPGHTYEQY

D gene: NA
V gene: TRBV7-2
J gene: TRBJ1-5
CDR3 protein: ASSFKGGYQPQH

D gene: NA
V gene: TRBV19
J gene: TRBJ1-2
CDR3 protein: ASSLWGGASGYT

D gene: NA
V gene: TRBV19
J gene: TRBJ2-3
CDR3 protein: ATSAGYSSTDTQY

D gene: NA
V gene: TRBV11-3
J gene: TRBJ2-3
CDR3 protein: ASSLGLSTDTQY

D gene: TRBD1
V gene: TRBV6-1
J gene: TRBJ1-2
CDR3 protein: ATRDRQGHGYT

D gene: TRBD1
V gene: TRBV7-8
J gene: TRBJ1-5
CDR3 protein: ASSPQTGSNQPQH